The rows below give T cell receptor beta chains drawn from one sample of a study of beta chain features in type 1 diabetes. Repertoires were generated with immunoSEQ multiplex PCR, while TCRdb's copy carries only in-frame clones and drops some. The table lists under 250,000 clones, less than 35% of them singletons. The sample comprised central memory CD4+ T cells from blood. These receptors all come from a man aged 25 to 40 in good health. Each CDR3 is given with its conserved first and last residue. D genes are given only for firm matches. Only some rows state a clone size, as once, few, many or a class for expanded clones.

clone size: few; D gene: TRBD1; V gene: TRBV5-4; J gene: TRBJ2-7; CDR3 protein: CASSHSDRGSEQYF; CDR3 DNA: TGTGCCAGCAGCCATTCGGACAGGGGAAGCGAGCAGTACTTC
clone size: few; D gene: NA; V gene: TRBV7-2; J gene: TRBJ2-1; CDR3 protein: CASSSRGSGSSYNEQFF; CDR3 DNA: TGTGCCAGCAGCTCTAGGGGGTCGGGGAGCTCCTACAATGAGCAGTTCTTC
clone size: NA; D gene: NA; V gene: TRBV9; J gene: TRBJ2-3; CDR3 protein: CARSVEWSAGGSTQYF; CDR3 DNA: TGTGCCCGCAGCGTAGAGTGGTCCGCCGGGGGAAGTACGCAGTATTTT
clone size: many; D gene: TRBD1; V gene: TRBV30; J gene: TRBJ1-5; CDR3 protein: CAWSSTGDGQPQHF; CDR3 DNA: TGTGCCTGGAGTAGCACAGGGGACGGTCAGCCCCAGCATTTT
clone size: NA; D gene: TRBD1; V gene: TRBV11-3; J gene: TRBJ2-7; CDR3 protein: CASSKQGDEQYF; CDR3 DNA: TGTGCCAGCAGCAAACAGGGGGACGAGCAGTACTTC
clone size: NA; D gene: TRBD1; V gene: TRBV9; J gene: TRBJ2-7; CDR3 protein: CASSVGQGVYEQYF; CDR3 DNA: TGTGCCAGCAGCGTGGGACAGGGGGTCTACGAGCAGTACTTC
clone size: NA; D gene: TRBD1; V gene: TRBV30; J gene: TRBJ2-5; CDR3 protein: CAWSAGQGRTQYF; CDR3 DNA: TGTGCCTGGAGTGCAGGACAGGGTCGGACCCAGTACTTC
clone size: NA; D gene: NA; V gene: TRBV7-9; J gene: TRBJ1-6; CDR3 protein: CASSLARGGGDSYNSPLHF; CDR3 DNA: TGTGCCAGCAGCTTAGCGCGGGGAGGGGGAGACTCCTATAATTCACCCCTCCACTTT
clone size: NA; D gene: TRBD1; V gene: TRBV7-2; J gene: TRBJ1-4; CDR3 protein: CASSLASGGTNEKLFF; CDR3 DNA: TGTGCCAGCAGCCTCGCGTCAGGGGGAACTAATGAAAAACTGTTTTTT
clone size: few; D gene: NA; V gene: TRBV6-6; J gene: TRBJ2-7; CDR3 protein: CASSSPAGLDYEQYF; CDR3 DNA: TGTGCCAGCTCATCCCCGGCAGGGCTCGACTACGAGCAGTACTTC
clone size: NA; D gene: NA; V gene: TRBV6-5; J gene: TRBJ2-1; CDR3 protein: CASSLSGETGNEQFF; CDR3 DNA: TGTGCCAGCAGTCTTAGCGGAGAGACTGGCAATGAGCAGTTCTTC
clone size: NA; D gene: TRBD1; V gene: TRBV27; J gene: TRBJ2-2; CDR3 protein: CASSKAGGRTGELFF; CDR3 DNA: TGTGCCAGCAGTAAGGCAGGGGGTCGGACCGGGGAGCTGTTTTTT
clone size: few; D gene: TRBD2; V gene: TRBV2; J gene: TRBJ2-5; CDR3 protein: CASRSSGGAHQETQYF; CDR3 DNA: TGTGCCAGCAGGAGTAGCGGGGGGGCACACCAAGAGACCCAGTACTTC